This T cell receptor beta chain stems from a study of blood T cell repertoires in COVID-19. Study at large: COVID-19 samples, acute and convalescent, were from the United States, Italy and Spain.

The germline gives CDR1 SGHRS, CDR2 YFSETQ. Deletions cut 3 bases from V and 4 bases from J, with 10 bases between. The CDR3 sequence is 14 residues long. Source study methods: Reference gene primer amplification in the assay estimated nucleated cell counts. Libraries were prepared by immunoSEQ multiplex PCR; TCRdb keeps only in-frame clonotypes and omits some of them. The D gene and trimming were derived from the DNA, and the V and J assignments and clone size from that table. This table holds 150,000 or so clones, about 73% found once. The chain is built from TRBV5-1 and TRBJ1-4; D possibly corresponds to TRBD1 (5 bases). The receptor's source is a man older than 75 with acute or convalescent COVID-19. Sequencing input: peripheral blood. CDR3 loop: CASSYGTGNEKLFF. In DNA, the CDR3 is TGCGCCAGCAGCTACGGGACTGGTAATGAAAAACTGTTTTTT.